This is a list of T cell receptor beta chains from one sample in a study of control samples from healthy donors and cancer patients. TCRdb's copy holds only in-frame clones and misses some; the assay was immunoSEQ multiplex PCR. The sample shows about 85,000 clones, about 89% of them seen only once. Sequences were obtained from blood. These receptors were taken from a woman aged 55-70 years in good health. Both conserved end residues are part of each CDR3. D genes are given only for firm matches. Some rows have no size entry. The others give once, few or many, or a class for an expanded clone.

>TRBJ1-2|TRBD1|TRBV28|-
CASRLLGQGSLSGYTF
TGTGCCAGCAGGCTCCTAGGACAGGGGAGCCTTAGTGGCTACACCTTC
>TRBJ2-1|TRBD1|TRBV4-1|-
CASSQTGGKGDEQFF
TGCGCCAGCAGCCAGACAGGGGGTAAGGGTGATGAGCAGTTCTTC
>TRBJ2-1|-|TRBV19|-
CASRYLGASYNEQFF
TGTGCCAGTAGATACCTAGGAGCCAGCTACAATGAGCAGTTCTTC
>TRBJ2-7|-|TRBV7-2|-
CASSSPGEQYF
TGTGCCAGCAGCTCCCCTGGAGAGCAGTACTTC
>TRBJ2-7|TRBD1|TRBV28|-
CASSLGQGVSEQYF
TGTGCCAGCAGTTTAGGACAGGGGGTCAGCGAGCAGTACTTC
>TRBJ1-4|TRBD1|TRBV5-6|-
CASSRGTGSELFF
TGTGCCAGCAGCAGGGGGACAGGGAGCGAACTGTTTTTT
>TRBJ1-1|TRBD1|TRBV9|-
CASSVEGGGKAFF
TGTGCCAGCAGCGTAGAGGGAGGGGGCAAAGCTTTCTTT
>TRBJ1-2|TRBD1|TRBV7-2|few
CASSQRTGEYGYTF
TGTGCCAGCAGCCAACGGACAGGGGAATATGGCTACACCTTC
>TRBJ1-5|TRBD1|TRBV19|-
CASTNGPGQGMSDQPQHF
TGTGCCAGTACCAACGGGCCGGGACAGGGGATGTCTGATCAGCCCCAGCATTTT
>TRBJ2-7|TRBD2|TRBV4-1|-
CATSFRGGKNEQYF
TGCGCCACCTCTTTTCGGGGGGGAAAAAACGAGCAGTACTTC
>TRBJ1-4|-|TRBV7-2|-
CASSSDSPATNEKLFF
TGTGCCAGCAGCTCGGACAGCCCTGCAACTAATGAAAAACTGTTTTTT
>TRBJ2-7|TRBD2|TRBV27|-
CASSSSASGRYEQYF
TGTGCCAGCAGTTCCTCGGCTAGCGGGAGGTACGAGCAGTACTTC
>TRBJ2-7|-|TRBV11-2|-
CASSLSPSQGTYEQYF
TGTGCCAGCAGCTTAAGCCCTTCGCAGGGGACCTACGAGCAGTACTTC
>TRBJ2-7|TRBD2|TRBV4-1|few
CASSPKAGATYEQYF
TGCGCCAGCAGCCCAAAAGCGGGAGCGACCTACGAGCAGTACTTC
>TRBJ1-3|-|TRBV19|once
CASSIRGSSSGNTIYF
TGTGCCAGTAGTATCAGGGGCTCAAGCTCTGGAAACACCATATATTTT
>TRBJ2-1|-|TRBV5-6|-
CASSLWGLAGEQFF
TGTGCCAGCAGCTTGTGGGGGTTGGCAGGAGAGCAGTTCTTC
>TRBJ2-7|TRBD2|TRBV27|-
CASRPSGSIYEQYF
TGTGCCAGCAGACCAAGCGGGAGTATATACGAGCAGTACTTC
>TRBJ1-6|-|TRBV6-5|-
CASKATSSYNSPLHF
TGTGCCAGCAAGGCGACGTCTTCCTATAATTCACCCCTCCACTTT
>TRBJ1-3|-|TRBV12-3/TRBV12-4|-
CASSRSSGNTIYF
TGTGCCAGCAGTCGGAGCTCTGGAAACACCATATATTTT
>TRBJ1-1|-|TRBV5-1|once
CASSPGPGVNTEAFF
TGCGCCAGCAGCCCTGGTCCGGGGGTGAACACTGAAGCTTTCTTT
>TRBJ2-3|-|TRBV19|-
CASSRGPLVTDTQYF
TGTGCCAGTAGTCGGGGCCCTTTAGTAACAGATACGCAGTATTTT
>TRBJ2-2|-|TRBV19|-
CASSTTFANTGELFF
TGTGCCAGTTCCACAACCTTCGCGAACACCGGGGAGCTGTTTTTT
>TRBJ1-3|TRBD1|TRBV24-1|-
CATRAGTGPQFSGNTIYF
TGTGCCACCCGGGCCGGGACAGGGCCTCAATTCTCTGGAAACACCATATATTTT
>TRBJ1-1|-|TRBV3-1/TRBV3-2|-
CASSHGMGSEAFF
TGTGCCAGCAGCCATGGAATGGGGTCTGAAGCTTTCTTT
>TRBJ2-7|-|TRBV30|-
CAWTQGFGTYEQYF
TGTGCCTGGACCCAGGGTTTTGGCACCTACGAGCAGTACTTC
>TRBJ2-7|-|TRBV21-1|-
CASIITTEGAVSFEQYF
TGTGCCAGCATCATAACAACGGAGGGGGCGGTTTCGTTTGAGCAGTACTTC
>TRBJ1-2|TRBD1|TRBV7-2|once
CASSFNRGISEGYTF
TGTGCCAGCAGCTTTAACAGGGGGATAAGCGAGGGCTACACCTTC